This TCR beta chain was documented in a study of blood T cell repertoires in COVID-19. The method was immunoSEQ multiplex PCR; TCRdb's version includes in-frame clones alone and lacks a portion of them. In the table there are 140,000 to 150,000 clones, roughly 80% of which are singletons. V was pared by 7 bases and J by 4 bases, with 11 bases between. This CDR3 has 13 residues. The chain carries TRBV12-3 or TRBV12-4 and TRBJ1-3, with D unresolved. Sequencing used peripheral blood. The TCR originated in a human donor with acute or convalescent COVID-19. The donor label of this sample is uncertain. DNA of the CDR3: TGTGCCAGCACTCCCATACAGGGAAACACCATATATTTT. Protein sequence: CASTPIQGNTIYF.